These 5 T cell receptor beta chains came from one sample sequenced in a study of CDR3 diversity in severe acne. TCRdb re-analysed the PCR reads in MiXCR, keeping a single row per CDR3 protein. The sample has under 95,000 distinct CDR3 sequences; roughly half are singletons. The source material was blood. These receptors all come from a male donor in good health, serving as a control.

The V gene is TRBV29-1, the J gene TRBJ2-5, with 8 bases identical to TRBD1. Unmatched junction bases numbered 5, after V lost 3 bases and J lost 5 bases. The CDR3 covers 13 residues. Germline V CDR1 and CDR2: SQVTM, ANQGSEA. The CDR3 nucleotides read TGCAGCGTTGATCAGGGGGCCGGGGAGACCCAGTACTTC. It is translated as CSVDQGAGETQYF. Combining the CDR3 with reference TRBV29-1 and TRBJ2-5 gives the whole variable domain SAVISQKPSRDICQRGTSLTIQCQVDSQVTMMFWYRQQPGQSLTLIATANQGSEATYESGFVIDKFPISRPNLTFSTLTVSNMSPEDSSIYLCSVDQGAGETQYFGPGTRLLVL.

This clonotype was counted a few times. This chain joins TRBV5-6 and TRBJ2-7, with 9 bases aligning to TRBD2. The CDR3 has 15 residues. Looked up from germline, CDR1 is SGHDT and CDR2 is YYEEEE. With 2 bases clipped from V and 4 bases from J, the junction kept 7 bases outside the gene matches. DNA for the CDR3: TGTGCCAGCAGCTTATTGGCGGGAGGGGGATACGAGCAGTACTTC. Residues: CASSLLAGGGYEQYF.

This clonotype has a count of ten or more. The chain combines TRBV6-2 or TRBV6-3 with TRBJ2-1; the D is unclear. The ends were cut back, 0 bases at V and 6 bases at J, with 9 bases in the middle. The CDR3 is 14 amino acids. Germline CDR1 reads MNHEY; CDR2 reads SVGEGT. The CDR3 bases are TGTGCCAGCAGTTACTCGAATTTGATCAATGAGCAGTTCTTC. It yields the protein CASSYSNLINEQFF.

The sample holds a few counts of this clonotype. V is TRBV6-4 and J is TRBJ2-7; TRBD1 aligns across 7 bases. J gave up 3 bases and V 6 bases, and 5 bases lay outside the gene matches. Germline assignment: CDR1 MRHNA and CDR2 SNTAGT. The CDR3 consists of 13 residues. This CDR3 is CASRNRGFYEQYF. CDR3 DNA sequence: TGTGCCAGCAGGAACAGGGGATTCTACGAGCAGTACTTC.

This clonotype was detected many times. The chain combines TRBV7-9 with TRBJ2-1, with 10 bases identical to TRBD2. The CDR3 has 13 amino acids. V was clipped by 5 bases and J by 8 bases; unmatched bases: 3. Germline V gene data show CDR1 as SEHNR and CDR2 as FQNEAQ (reference sequence). CDR3 loop: CASSTGTSDEQFF. The CDR3 bases are TGTGCCAGCAGCACCGGGACTAGCGATGAGCAGTTCTTC.